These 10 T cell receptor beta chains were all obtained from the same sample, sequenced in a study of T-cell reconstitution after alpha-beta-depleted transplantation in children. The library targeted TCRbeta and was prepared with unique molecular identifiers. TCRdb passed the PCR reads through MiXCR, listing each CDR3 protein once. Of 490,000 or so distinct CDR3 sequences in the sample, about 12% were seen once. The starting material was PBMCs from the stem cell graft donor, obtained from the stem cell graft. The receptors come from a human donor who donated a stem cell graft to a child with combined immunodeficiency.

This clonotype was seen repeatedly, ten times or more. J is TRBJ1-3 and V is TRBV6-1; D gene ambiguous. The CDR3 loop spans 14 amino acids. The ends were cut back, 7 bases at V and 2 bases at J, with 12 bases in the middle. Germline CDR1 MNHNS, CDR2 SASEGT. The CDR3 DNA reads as TGTGCCAGCAAATCAGCCTCAACTGGAAACACCATATATTTT. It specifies CASKSASTGNTIYF.

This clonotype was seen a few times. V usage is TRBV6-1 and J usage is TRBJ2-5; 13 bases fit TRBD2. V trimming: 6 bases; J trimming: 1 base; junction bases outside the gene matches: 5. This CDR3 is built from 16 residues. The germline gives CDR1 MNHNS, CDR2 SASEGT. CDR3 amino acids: CASRLGLAGLQETQYF. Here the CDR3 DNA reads TGTGCCAGCAGACTGGGACTAGCGGGGCTCCAAGAGACCCAGTACTTC.

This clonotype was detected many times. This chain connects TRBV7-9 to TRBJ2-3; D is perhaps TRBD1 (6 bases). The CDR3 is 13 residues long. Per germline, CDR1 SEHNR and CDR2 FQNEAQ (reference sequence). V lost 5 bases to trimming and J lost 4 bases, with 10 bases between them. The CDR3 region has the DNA TGTGCCAGCAGCAAACAGGGAGCAGATACGCAGTATTTT. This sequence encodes CASSKQGADTQYF. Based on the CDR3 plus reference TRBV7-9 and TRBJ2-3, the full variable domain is DTGVSQNPRHKITKRGQNVTFRCDPISEHNRLYWYRQTLGQGPEFLTYFQNEAQLEKSRLLSDRFSAERPKGSFSTLEIQRTEQGDSAMYLCASSKQGADTQYFGPGTRLTVL.

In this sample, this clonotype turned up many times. CDR3 protein: CSARWAGVADTQYF. DNA of the CDR3: TGCAGTGCTCGTTGGGCGGGAGTGGCTGATACGCAGTATTTT. This chain connects TRBV20-1 to TRBJ2-3; 7 positions match TRBD2. The germline V gene encodes CDR1 DFQATT and CDR2 SNEGSKA (reference sequence). The V gene end was trimmed by 5 bases and the J gene end by 6 bases; junction bases not matched to a gene: 11. The CDR3 contains 14 residues.

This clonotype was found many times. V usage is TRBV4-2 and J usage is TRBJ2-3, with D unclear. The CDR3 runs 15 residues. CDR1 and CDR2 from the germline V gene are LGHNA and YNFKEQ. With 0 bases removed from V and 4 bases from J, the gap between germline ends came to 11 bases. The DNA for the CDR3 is TGTGCCAGCAGCCAAGAAGCCTACCCCGCAGATACGCAGTATTTT. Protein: CASSQEAYPADTQYF.

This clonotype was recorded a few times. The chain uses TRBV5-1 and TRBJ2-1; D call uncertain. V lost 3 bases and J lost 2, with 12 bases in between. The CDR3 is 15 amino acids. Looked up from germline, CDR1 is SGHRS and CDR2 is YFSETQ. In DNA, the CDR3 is TGCGCCAGCAGCTGGAATAGTGGCCCCTACAATGAGCAGTTCTTC. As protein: CASSWNSGPYNEQFF. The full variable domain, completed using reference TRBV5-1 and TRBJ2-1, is KAGVTQTPRYLIKTRGQQVTLSCSPISGHRSVSWYQQTPGQGLQFLFEYFSETQRNKGNFPGRFSGRQFSNSRSEMNVSTLELGDSALYLCASSWNSGPYNEQFFGPGTRLTVL.

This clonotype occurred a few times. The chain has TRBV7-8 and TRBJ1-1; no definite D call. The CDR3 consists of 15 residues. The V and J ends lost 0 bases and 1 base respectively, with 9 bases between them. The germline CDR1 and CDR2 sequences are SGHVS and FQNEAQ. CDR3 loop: CASSLAAGPNTEAFF. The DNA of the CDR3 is TGTGCCAGCAGCTTAGCAGCAGGACCGAACACTGAAGCTTTCTTT.

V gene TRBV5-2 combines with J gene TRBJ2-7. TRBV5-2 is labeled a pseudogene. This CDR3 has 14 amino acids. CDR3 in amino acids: CASSLERGSYEQYF. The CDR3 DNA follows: TGCGCCAGCAGCTTGGAGAGGGGCTCCTACGAGCAGTACTTC.

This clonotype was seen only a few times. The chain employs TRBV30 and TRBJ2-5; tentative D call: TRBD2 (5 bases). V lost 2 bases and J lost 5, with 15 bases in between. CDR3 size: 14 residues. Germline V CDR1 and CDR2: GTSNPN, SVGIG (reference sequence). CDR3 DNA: TGTGCCTGGAGTAGAGAGAGGGAGTGGGAGACCCAGTACTTC. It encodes CAWSREREWETQYF.

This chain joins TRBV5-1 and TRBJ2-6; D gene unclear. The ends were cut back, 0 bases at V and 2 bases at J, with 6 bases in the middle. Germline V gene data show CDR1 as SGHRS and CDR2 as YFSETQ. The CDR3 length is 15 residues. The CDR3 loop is CASSLAPAGANVLTF. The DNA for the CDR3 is TGCGCCAGCAGCTTGGCTCCGGCTGGGGCCAACGTCCTGACTTTC.